This TCR beta chain came from a study of neurological immune-mediated disorders. This clonotype was observed many times. Time point described: longitudinal time-point 3. Unsorted libraries were prepared from 2 million PBMCs that had been stored at -80 C. The V gene's germline CDR1 is MNHEY and CDR2 SMNVEV (reference sequence). V was pared by 7 bases and J by 8 bases, with 9 bases of the junction left unmatched. The CDR3 runs to 14 residues. TCRdb itself ran the 5' RACE reads through MiXCR, one entry per CDR3 protein. The table has about 81,000 distinct CDR3 sequences, roughly 4.3% seen once. The specimen sequenced was PBMCs. The clonotype originates from a woman in her sixties or seventies with multiple sclerosis. This chain links TRBV27 with TRBJ2-1; 9 bases fit TRBD1. CDR3 DNA: TGTGCCAGCAATCGTTGGACAGGGGACGATGAGCAGTTCTTC. Translated, it gives CASNRWTGDDEQFF.